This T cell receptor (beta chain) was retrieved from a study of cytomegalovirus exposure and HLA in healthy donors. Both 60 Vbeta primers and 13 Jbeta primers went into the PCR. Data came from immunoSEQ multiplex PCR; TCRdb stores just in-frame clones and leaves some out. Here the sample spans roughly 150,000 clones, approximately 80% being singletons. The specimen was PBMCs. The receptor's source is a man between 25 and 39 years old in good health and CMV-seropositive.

CDR3 region: CASSHRTGWTEAFF. Written as DNA, the CDR3 is TGTGCCAGCAGCCACCGGACAGGGTGGACTGAAGCTTTCTTT. The chain is built from TRBV14 and TRBJ1-1; 8 positions match TRBD1. J was trimmed by 5 bases and V by 3 bases; bases with no gene match: 5. The CDR3 runs to 14 residues. Germline CDR1 and CDR2: SGHDN and FVKESK.